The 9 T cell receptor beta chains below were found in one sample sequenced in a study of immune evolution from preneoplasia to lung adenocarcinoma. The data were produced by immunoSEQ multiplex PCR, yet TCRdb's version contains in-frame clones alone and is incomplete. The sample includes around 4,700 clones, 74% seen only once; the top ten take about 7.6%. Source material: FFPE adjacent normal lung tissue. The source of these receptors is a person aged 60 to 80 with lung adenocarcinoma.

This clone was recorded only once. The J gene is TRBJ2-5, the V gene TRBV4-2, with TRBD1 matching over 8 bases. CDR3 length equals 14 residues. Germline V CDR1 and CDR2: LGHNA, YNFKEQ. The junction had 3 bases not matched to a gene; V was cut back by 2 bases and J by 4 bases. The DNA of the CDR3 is TGTGCCAGCAGCCAATCAGGGGGCGGAGAGACCCAGTACTTC. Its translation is CASSQSGGGETQYF.

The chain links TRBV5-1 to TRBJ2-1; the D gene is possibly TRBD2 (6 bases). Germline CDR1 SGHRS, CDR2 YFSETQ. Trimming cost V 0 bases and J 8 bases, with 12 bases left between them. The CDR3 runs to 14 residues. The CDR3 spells CASSLAEEGYEQFF. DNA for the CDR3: TGCGCCAGCAGCTTGGCGGAGGAGGGCTATGAGCAGTTCTTC.

CDR3 bases: TGTGCCAGCAGTTACGGCCGGGATGCTGGGGGTGGCTACACCTTC. This codes for CASSYGRDAGGGYTF. This chain connects TRBV6-5 to TRBJ1-2; possibly TRBD1 for D (5 bases). Germline CDR1 MNHEY, CDR2 SVGAGI. Trimming cost V 2 bases and J 7 bases, with 17 bases left between them. The CDR3 has 15 amino acids.

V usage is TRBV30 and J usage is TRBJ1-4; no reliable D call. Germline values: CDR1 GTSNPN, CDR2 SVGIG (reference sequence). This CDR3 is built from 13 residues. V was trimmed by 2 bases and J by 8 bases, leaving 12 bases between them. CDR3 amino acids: CAWSSHSQEKLFF. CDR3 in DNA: TGTGCCTGGAGTTCGCATTCTCAAGAAAAACTGTTTTTT.

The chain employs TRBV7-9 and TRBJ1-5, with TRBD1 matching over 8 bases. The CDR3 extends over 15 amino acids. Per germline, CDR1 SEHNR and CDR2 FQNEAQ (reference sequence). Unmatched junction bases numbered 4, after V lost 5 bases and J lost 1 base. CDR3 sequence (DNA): TGTGCCAGCAGCGCACAGGGGGGGAGCAATCAGCCCCAGCATTTT. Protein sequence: CASSAQGGSNQPQHF. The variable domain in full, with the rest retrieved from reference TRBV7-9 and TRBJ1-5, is DTGVSQNPRHKITKRGQNVTFRCDPISEHNRLYWYRQTLGQGPEFLTYFQNEAQLEKSRLLSDRFSAERPKGSFSTLEIQRTEQGDSAMYLCASSAQGGSNQPQHFGDGTRLSIL.

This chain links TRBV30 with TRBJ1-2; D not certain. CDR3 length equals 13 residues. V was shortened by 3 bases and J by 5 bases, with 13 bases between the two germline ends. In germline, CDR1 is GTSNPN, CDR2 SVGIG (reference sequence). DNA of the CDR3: TGTGCCTGGAGCGGGGTCCCCTCTTATGGCTACACCTTC. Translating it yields CAWSGVPSYGYTF.

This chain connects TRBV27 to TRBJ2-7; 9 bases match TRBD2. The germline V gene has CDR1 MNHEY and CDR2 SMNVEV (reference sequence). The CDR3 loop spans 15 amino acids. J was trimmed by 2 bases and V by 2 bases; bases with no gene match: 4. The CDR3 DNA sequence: TGTGCCAGCAGTTTAAACGCGGGAGGGGCCTACGAGCAGTACTTC. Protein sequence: CASSLNAGGAYEQYF.

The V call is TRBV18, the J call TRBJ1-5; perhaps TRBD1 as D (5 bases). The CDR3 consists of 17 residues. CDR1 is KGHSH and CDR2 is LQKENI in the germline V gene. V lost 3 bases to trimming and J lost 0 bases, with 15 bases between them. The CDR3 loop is CASSPRPGYGSNQPQHF. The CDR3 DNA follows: TGTGCCAGCTCACCCAGGCCAGGGTATGGTAGCAATCAGCCCCAGCATTTT. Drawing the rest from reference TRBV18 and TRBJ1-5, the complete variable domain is NAGVMQNPRHLVRRRGQEARLRCSPMKGHSHVYWYRQLPEEGLKFMVYLQKENIIDESGMPKERFSAEFPKEGPSILRIQQVVRGDSAAYFCASSPRPGYGSNQPQHFGDGTRLSIL.

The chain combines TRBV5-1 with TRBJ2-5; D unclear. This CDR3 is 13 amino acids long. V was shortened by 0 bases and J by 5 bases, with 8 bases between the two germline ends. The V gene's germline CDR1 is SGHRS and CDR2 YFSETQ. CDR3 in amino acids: CASSLVGLETQYF. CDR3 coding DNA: TGCGCCAGCAGCTTGGTCGGGTTGGAGACCCAGTACTTC.